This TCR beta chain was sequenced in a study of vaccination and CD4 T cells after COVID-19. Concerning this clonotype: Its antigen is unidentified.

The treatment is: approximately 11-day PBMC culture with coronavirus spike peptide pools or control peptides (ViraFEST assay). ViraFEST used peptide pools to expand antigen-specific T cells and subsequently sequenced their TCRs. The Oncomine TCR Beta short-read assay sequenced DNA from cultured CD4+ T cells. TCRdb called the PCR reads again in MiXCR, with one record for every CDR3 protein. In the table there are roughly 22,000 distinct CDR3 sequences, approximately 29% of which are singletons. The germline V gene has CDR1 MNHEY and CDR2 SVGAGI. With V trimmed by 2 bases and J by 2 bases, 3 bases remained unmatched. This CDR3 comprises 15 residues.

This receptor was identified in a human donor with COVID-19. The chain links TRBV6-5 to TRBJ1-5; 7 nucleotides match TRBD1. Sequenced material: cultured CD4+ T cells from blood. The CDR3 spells CASSYRGQGNQPQHF. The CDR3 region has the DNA TGTGCCAGCAGTTACAGGGGGCAGGGCAATCAGCCCCAGCATTTT.